The next 25 T cell receptor beta chains were all read from a single sample in a study of CD8 T cells in Susac syndrome. RNA, at about 0.5 to 1 ug, was reverse transcribed with random hexamers. TCRdb reprocessed the immunoSEQ multiplex PCR reads with MiXCR, giving one entry per CDR3 protein. The sample lists about 76,000 distinct CDR3 sequences, roughly 91% occurring once. Specimen: CD8+ T cells from PBMCs. These receptors all come from a human donor with multiple sclerosis.

V and J are TRBV20-1 and TRBJ1-6, with D maybe TRBD1 (6 bases). Trimming removed 0 bases from V and 0 bases from J, with 15 bases in between. This CDR3 is built from 18 residues. Germline V CDR1 and CDR2: DFQATT, SNEGSKA (reference sequence). DNA of the CDR3: TGCAGTGCTAGAGATCCAGGACAGACAAGCTCCTATAATTCACCCCTCCACTTT. Protein product: CSARDPGQTSSYNSPLHF.

V gene TRBV28 combines with J gene TRBJ1-1, with 10 bases matching TRBD1. The CDR3 extends over 18 amino acids. The V gene end was trimmed by 2 bases and the J gene end by 0 bases; junction bases not matched to a gene: 9. Germline V gives CDR1 MDHEN, CDR2 SYDVKM. The chain's CDR3 is CASSLPGTGVGMNTEAFF. The CDR3 DNA reads as TGTGCCAGCAGTTTACCCGGGACAGGGGTCGGGATGAACACTGAAGCTTTCTTT. Supplemented by reference TRBV28 and TRBJ1-1, the full variable domain reads DVKVTQSSRYLVKRTGEKVFLECVQDMDHENMFWYRQDPGLGLRLIYFSYDVKMKEKGDIPEGYSVSREKKERFSLILESASTNQTSMYLCASSLPGTGVGMNTEAFFGQGTRLTVV.

The V gene is TRBV13, the J gene TRBJ2-5; 7 bases are a match to TRBD1. Germline V gives CDR1 PRHDT, CDR2 FYEKMQ (reference sequence). This CDR3 has 14 residues. J was trimmed by 3 bases and V by 5 bases; bases with no gene match: 6. The CDR3 DNA is TGTGCCAGCAGCCTACGACAGGGTAAAGAGACCCAGTACTTC. Translating it yields CASSLRQGKETQYF.

The chain carries TRBV27 and TRBJ2-7, with a weak D call TRBD2 (6 bases). The V gene lost 0 bases and the J gene lost 3 bases, with 21 bases spanning the gap. Germline-derived CDR1 and CDR2 are MNHEY and SMNVEV (reference sequence). The CDR3 loop spans 18 amino acids. CDR3 region: CASSLSSGGNFELYEQYF. As DNA, the CDR3 is TGTGCCAGCAGTTTATCGTCCGGAGGGAACTTCGAACTCTACGAGCAGTACTTC.

This chain joins TRBV7-9 and TRBJ2-5; D gene ambiguous. The V gene's germline CDR1 is SEHNR and CDR2 FQNEAQ (reference sequence). Trimming removed 5 bases at V and 5 bases at J, with 15 bases between. CDR3 length equals 14 residues. As DNA, the CDR3 is TGTGCCAGCAGCCCTAGGGTGGGCCGGGAGACCCAGTACTTC. Protein: CASSPRVGRETQYF.

This clonotype was detected only a few times. The chain couples TRBV4-1 to TRBJ2-7; D call uncertain. V lost 0 bases to trimming and J lost 4 bases, with 7 bases between them. The CDR3 contains 13 residues. The germline V gene has CDR1 MGHRA and CDR2 YSYEKL. The CDR3 protein is CASSQDLSYEQYF. The CDR3, as DNA: TGCGCCAGCAGCCAAGATCTTAGTTACGAGCAGTACTTC.

The CDR3, as DNA: TGTGCCAGTAGTATTTATCGAGATGGCTACACCTTC. Encoded protein: CASSIYRDGYTF. The chain employs TRBV19 and TRBJ1-2; D unclear. Germline-derived CDR1 and CDR2 are LNHDA and SQIVND (reference sequence). V was shortened by 3 bases and J by 6 bases, with 8 bases between the two germline ends. The CDR3 sequence is 12 residues long.

About this clonotype: One end of the junction fails to match germline, which may point to a read error. The chain is built from TRBV7-6 and TRBJ1-5; TRBD1 is a possible D gene (6 bases). Looked up from germline, CDR1 is SGHVS and CDR2 is FNYEAQ. The CDR3 is 15 amino acids. CDR3 protein: CASSLSTGSTQPQHF. The DNA of the CDR3 is TGTGCCAGCAGCCTATCCACAGGGAGCACTCAGCCCCAGCATTTT.

The DNA of the CDR3 is TGTGCCAGCAGTTTGGTTAGGACTAGCGGGGATCTGGAGCAGTACTTC. Encoded protein: CASSLVRTSGDLEQYF. The chain links TRBV27 to TRBJ2-7; 12 bases agree with TRBD2. The length of the CDR3 is 16 residues. Germline V lookup: CDR1 MNHEY, CDR2 SMNVEV (reference sequence). J lost 7 bases, V lost 3 bases, and 10 bases had no gene match.

This clonotype showed up just a few times. V gene TRBV6-1 combines with J gene TRBJ1-4; D is ambiguous. The CDR3 is 12 amino acids. V lost 3 bases and J 8 bases, leaving 7 bases between the germline ends. CDR1 is MNHNS and CDR2 is SASEGT in the germline V gene. CDR3 residues: CASSDFKEKLFF. In DNA, the CDR3 is TGTGCCAGCAGTGATTTTAAGGAAAAACTGTTTTTT.

The chain links TRBV21-1 to TRBJ2-7; the DNA was not compared with TRBD2, the D call given in the table. TRBV21-1 is a pseudogene locus. This CDR3 has 18 amino acids. The CDR3 spells CASSNPGLAGGGIYEQYF. For the CDR3, the DNA is TGTGCCAGCAGCAACCCGGGACTAGCGGGAGGAGGGATCTACGAGCAGTACTTC.

Only a few counts were recorded for this clonotype. The chain combines TRBV27 with TRBJ2-7; 13 positions agree with TRBD2. This CDR3 contains 14 residues. V was clipped by 10 bases and J by 4 bases; unmatched bases: 7. CDR1 and CDR2 (germline): MNHEY, SMNVEV (reference sequence). This CDR3 reads CATRLAGGWYEQYF. The CDR3 nucleotides read TGTGCCACCAGACTAGCGGGAGGATGGTACGAGCAGTACTTC.

J is TRBJ1-5 and V is TRBV19; D uncertain. CDR1 and CDR2 (germline): LNHDA, SQIVND (reference sequence). The CDR3 loop spans 15 amino acids. V lost 3 bases, J lost 0 bases, and 9 bases lay in between. DNA for the CDR3: TGTGCCAGTAGTATGGACGGATCTAGCAATCAGCCCCAGCATTTT. It yields the protein CASSMDGSSNQPQHF.

The chain has TRBV7-2 and TRBJ2-7; TRBD2 matches at 10 bases. V shed 5 bases and J 2 bases; nucleotides not matched to a gene: 6. CDR3 length: 15 amino acids. CDR1 is SGHTA, CDR2 FQGNSA, per germline. The CDR3 DNA sequence: TGTGCCAGCAGCCACGGGACTAGCGTTCCCTACGAGCAGTACTTC. It yields the protein CASSHGTSVPYEQYF.

This clonotype was seen once. The V call is TRBV5-6, the J call TRBJ1-3, with TRBD1 identical over 7 bases. The trim removed 0 bases at V and 1 base at J, leaving 7 bases unmatched. Germline lookup yields CDR1 SGHDT and CDR2 YYEEEE. The CDR3 contains 17 residues. The CDR3 protein is CASSLGGQSPSGNTIYF. CDR3 bases: TGTGCCAGCAGCTTGGGGGGACAGTCCCCTTCTGGAAACACCATATATTTT.

The chain has TRBV6-5 and TRBJ2-7, with 7 bases identical to TRBD2. Trimming at V came to 0 bases and at J to 2 bases, leaving 7 bases not matched to a gene. CDR1 is MNHEY and CDR2 is SVGAGI in the germline V gene. The CDR3 extends over 16 amino acids. CDR3 DNA sequence: TGTGCCAGCAGTTACTCGGGACGGGAGGCTCCCTACGAGCAGTACTTC. Amino acid sequence: CASSYSGREAPYEQYF.

V and J are TRBV4-1 and TRBJ2-1, with 8 bases fitting TRBD2. Trimming cost V 0 bases and J 0 bases; bases outside gene matches: 4. Germline V CDR1 and CDR2: MGHRA, YSYEKL. This CDR3 region has 17 residues. The CDR3 sequence: CASSQEGLVSSYNEQFF. CDR3 coding DNA: TGCGCCAGCAGCCAAGAGGGACTAGTGAGCTCCTACAATGAGCAGTTCTTC.

The chain carries TRBV28 and TRBJ2-3, with TRBD2 as a possible D gene (7 bases). Germline CDR1 MDHEN, CDR2 SYDVKM. Deletions cut 3 bases from V and 6 bases from J, with 22 bases between. CDR3 size: 17 residues. The CDR3 spells CASSFDLAGATPDTQYF. In nucleotides, the CDR3 is TGTGCCAGCAGTTTCGATTTGGCGGGGGCCACCCCGGATACGCAGTATTTT.

A few counts support this clonotype. This chain connects TRBV28 to TRBJ2-5, with a possible D match to TRBD2 (5 bases). Between the trimmed V and J ends, which lost 3 bases and 2 bases, there was a span of 7 bases. Per the germline V gene, CDR1 is MDHEN and CDR2 is SYDVKM. The CDR3 runs 13 residues. The CDR3 region has the DNA TGTGCCAGCAGTTTGCGGGCACAAGAGACCCAGTACTTC. The encoded protein is CASSLRAQETQYF.

The J gene is TRBJ2-7, the V gene TRBV5-1; D not resolved. CDR3 length equals 14 residues. Per germline, CDR1 SGHRS and CDR2 YFSETQ. Trimming stripped 1 base from V and 5 bases from J, with 13 bases between. The CDR3 bases are TGCGCCAGCAGCTTGTTTCACCCCTCGGACGAGCAGTACTTC. Its protein product is CASSLFHPSDEQYF.

The chain uses TRBV24-1 and TRBJ2-1; the D gene is possibly TRBD2 (6 bases). V was clipped by 4 bases and J by 5 bases, with 11 bases between them. In germline, CDR1 is KGHDR, CDR2 SFDVKD. The CDR3 runs to 14 residues. CDR3 region: CATSDPGSNNEQFF. CDR3 DNA: TGTGCCACCAGTGACCCCGGGAGTAACAATGAGCAGTTCTTC.

The chain carries TRBV16 and TRBJ1-2; TRBD1 is a possible D gene (5 bases). Germline assignment: CDR1 KGHSY and CDR2 FQNENV. The CDR3 has 15 residues. V dropped 3 bases and J dropped 6 bases, with 17 bases sitting between them. The CDR3 sequence is CASSHRDLGFHGYTF. CDR3 nucleotides: TGTGCCAGCAGCCACCGGGACCTCGGTTTCCATGGCTACACCTTC. Together with reference TRBV16 and TRBJ1-2, the CDR3 gives the full variable domain: GEEVAQTPKHLVRGEGQKAKLYCAPIKGHSYVFWYQQVLKNEFKFLISFQNENVFDETGMPKERFSAKCLPNSPCSLEIQATKLEDSAVYFCASSHRDLGFHGYTFGSGTRLTVV.

This clonotype appeared once. J is TRBJ1-1 and V is TRBV5-6, with D maybe TRBD1 (5 bases). The CDR3 spans 14 residues. Germline V gene sequence: CDR1 SGHDT, CDR2 YYEEEE. With 8 bases removed from V and 3 bases from J, the gap between germline ends came to 17 bases. The CDR3 nucleotides are TGTGCCAGTAACGACGTGGGGGAGGACACTGAAGCTTTCTTT. It is translated as CASNDVGEDTEAFF.

V is TRBV7-9 and J is TRBJ1-2; TRBD1 matches 10 bases. The CDR3 contains 16 residues. After removal of 4 bases from V and 8 bases from J, the junction contained 13 bases not matched to a gene. CDR1 and CDR2 from the germline V gene are SEHNR and FQNEAQ (reference sequence). The CDR3 spells CASSSPGQGLPVGYTF. The CDR3 nucleotides are TGTGCCAGCAGCTCCCCGGGACAGGGGTTGCCGGTCGGCTACACCTTC.

In this sample, this clonotype turned up once. This CDR3 reads CASSVGAGTEAFF. CDR3 coding DNA: TGCGCCAGCAGTGTTGGGGCCGGGACAGAAGCTTTCTTT. The rearrangement uses TRBV10-2 and TRBJ1-1; tentative D call: TRBD1 (6 bases). The ends were cut back, 4 bases at V and 8 bases at J, with 14 bases in the middle. CDR3 length: 13 residues. Germline V gene sequence: CDR1 WSHSY, CDR2 SAAADI.